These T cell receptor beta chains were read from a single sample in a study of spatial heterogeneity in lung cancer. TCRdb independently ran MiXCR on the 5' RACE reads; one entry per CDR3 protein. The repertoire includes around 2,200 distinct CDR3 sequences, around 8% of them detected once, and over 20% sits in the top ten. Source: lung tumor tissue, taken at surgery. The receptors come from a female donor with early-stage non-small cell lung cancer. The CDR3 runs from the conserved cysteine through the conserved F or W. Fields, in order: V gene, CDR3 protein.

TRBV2	CASSEGTRYYNEQFF
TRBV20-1	CSARLQPSTDTQYF
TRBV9	CASSVGFGRGSYNEQFF
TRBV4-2	CASSQADWTANTGELFF
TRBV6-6	CASRIHRAGYTF
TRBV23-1	CASSPGTSGSGGHNEQFF
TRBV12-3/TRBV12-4	CASSFQFVRPGQGRETQYF
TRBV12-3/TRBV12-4	CASSPTVTGNIQYF
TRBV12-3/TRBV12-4	CASSLFQGGNTEAFF
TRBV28	CASSWTGPAKNIQYF
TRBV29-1	CSVDSTQGANTEAFF
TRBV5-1	CASSLTSPGQGWETQYF
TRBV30	CAWGLAGGNEQFF
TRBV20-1	CSARRVSSETQYF
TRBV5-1	CASSLGRTAHNEKLFF
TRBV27	CASSQGTGLNYEQYF
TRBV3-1	CASSPQGIRYEQYF
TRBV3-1	CASSQVMGLASDTQYF
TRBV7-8	CASSLALGGGDTQYF
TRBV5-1	CASSRGTGDYNEQFF
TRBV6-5	CASSSLGQIKNIQYF
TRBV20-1	CSAKLAGAPREDEQFF
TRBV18	CASSPRDSPNQETQYF
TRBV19	CASSPSAVPSTDTQYF
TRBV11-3	CASSFQYRSQETQYF
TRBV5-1	CASSTSLAIQETQYF
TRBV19	CASSLRQGRTEAFF
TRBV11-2	CAIGGGDTQYF
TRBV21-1	CASKIVRPSGRYTISSTDTQYF
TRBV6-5	CASSYSVNREVAEAFF
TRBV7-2	CASSPRTDLYGYTF
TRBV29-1	CSVVRAYEQYF
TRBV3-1	CASSPGTGRRETQYF
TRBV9	CASGSGTSGPYEQYF
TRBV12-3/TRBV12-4	CASSPEIAGGNNEQFF
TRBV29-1	CSVGTQRGREQFF
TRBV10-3	CAISAEKTEAFF